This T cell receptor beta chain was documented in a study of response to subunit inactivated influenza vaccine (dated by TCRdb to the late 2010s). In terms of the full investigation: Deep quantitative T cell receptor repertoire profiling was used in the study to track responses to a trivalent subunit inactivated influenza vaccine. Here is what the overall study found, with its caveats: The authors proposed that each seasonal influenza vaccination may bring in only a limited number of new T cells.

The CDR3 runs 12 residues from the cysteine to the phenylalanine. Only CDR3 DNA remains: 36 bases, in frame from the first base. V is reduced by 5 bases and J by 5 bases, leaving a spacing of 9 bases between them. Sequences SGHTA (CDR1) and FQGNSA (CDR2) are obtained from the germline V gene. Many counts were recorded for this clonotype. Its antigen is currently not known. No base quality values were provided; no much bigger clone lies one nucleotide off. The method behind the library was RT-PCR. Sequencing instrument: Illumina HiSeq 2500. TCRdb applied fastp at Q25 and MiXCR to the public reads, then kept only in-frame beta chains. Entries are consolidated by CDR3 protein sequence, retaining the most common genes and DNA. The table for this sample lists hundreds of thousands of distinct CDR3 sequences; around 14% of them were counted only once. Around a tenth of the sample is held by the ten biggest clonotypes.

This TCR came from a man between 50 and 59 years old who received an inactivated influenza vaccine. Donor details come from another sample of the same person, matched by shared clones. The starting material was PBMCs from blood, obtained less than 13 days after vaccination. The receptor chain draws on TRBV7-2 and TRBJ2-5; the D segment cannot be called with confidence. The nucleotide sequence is TGTGCCAGCAGCCTTATCAGGGAGACCCAGTACTTC. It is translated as CASSLIRETQYF.